The 11 T cell receptor beta chains given below trace back to one sample, sequenced in a study of blood T cell repertoires in COVID-19. Profiling relied on immunoSEQ multiplex PCR, and the TCRdb table lists in-frame clones only, not all of them. The sample yields over 100,000 clones, about 91% seen once. The sample taken for sequencing was peripheral blood. Source of these receptors: a man younger than 35 with acute or convalescent COVID-19.

The CDR3 DNA reads TGTGCCAGCAGTCCAGGGAGGGAAAAACTGTTTTTT. This encodes CASSPGREKLFF. The chain uses TRBV12-3 or TRBV12-4 and TRBJ1-4, with D possibly TRBD1 on 5 matching bases. This CDR3 is built from 12 residues. Trimming left V 5 bases short and J 8 bases short, with 9 bases between.

The rearrangement links TRBV19 to TRBJ1-6; D perhaps matches TRBD1 (5 bases). The CDR3 is 16 amino acids. With 5 bases removed from V and 3 bases from J, the gap between germline ends came to 14 bases. Germline CDR1 LNHDA, CDR2 SQIVND (reference sequence). CDR3 coding DNA: TGTGCCAGTAGTCCTCGACAGCACTTCTATAATTCACCCCTCCACTTT. It codes for CASSPRQHFYNSPLHF.

Written as DNA, the CDR3 is TGCGCCAGCAGCCAAGAGACAGGGGATGAAAAACTGTTTTTT. It codes for CASSQETGDEKLFF. The chain joins TRBV4-1 to TRBJ1-4, with 8 bases fitting TRBD1. The CDR3 runs 14 residues. Germline loops: CDR1 MGHRA, CDR2 YSYEKL. Trimming at V came to 0 bases and at J to 6 bases, leaving 0 bases not matched to a gene.

The V and J genes are TRBV19 and TRBJ1-1; D unclear. Per germline, CDR1 LNHDA and CDR2 SQIVND (reference sequence). With 6 bases removed from V and 7 bases from J, the gap between germline ends came to 9 bases. This CDR3 has 11 residues. The CDR3 nucleotides read TGTGCCAGTAGAGAGGCCCATGAAGCTTTCTTT. Its translation: CASREAHEAFF.

This sequence joins TRBV24-1 and TRBJ2-7; 9 bases fit TRBD1. The CDR3 is 13 residues long. Trimming cost V 9 bases and J 4 bases; bases outside gene matches: 6. Germline V gives CDR1 KGHDR, CDR2 SFDVKD. The CDR3 nucleotides are TGTGCCACCTGCAGGACAGGGGAGTACGAGCAGTACTTC. Protein product: CATCRTGEYEQYF.

The genes are TRBV2 and TRBJ1-2; 8 positions agree with TRBD1. CDR1 is SNHLY and CDR2 is FYNNEI in the germline V gene. This CDR3 comprises 13 residues. The trim removed 3 bases at V and 4 bases at J, leaving 1 base unmatched. CDR3 sequence: CASSDRGLYGYTF. Written as DNA, the CDR3 is TGTGCCAGCAGTGACAGGGGGCTCTATGGCTACACCTTC. Complete variable domain (other parts from reference TRBV2 and TRBJ1-2): EPEVTQTPSHQVTQMGQEVILRCVPISNHLYFYWYRQILGQKVEFLVSFYNNEISEKSEIFDDQFSVERPDGSNFTLKIRSTKLEDSAMYFCASSDRGLYGYTFGSGTRLTVV.

The chain employs TRBV5-5 and TRBJ2-2; D gene uncertain. Germline assignment: CDR1 SGHKS and CDR2 YYEKEE (reference sequence). This CDR3 spans 13 amino acids. Between the trimmed V and J ends, which lost 2 bases and 1 base, there was a span of 3 bases. The CDR3, as DNA: TGTGCCAGCAGCTTCATGAACACCGGGGAGCTGTTTTTT. Amino acid sequence: CASSFMNTGELFF.

The J gene is TRBJ2-6, the V gene TRBV6-5; D is unresolved. CDR3 size: 15 residues. The V end lost 0 bases, the J end lost 0 bases, and 3 bases lay between the germline ends. The V gene's germline CDR1 is MNHEY and CDR2 SVGAGI. CDR3 DNA sequence: TGTGCCAGCAGTTACTCGAGCTCTGGGGCCAACGTCCTGACTTTC. Its translation is CASSYSSSGANVLTF.

The V call is TRBV5-1, the J call TRBJ2-6; TRBD1 matches at 7 bases. There are 18 residues in the CDR3. Germline trimming cut 0 bases from V and 3 bases from J; bases unmatched to any gene: 9. Germline V gene sequence: CDR1 SGHRS, CDR2 YFSETQ. In DNA form, the CDR3 reads TGCGCCAGCAGCTTGGCCGTAGGGGGCGCATTTGGGGCCAACGTCCTGACTTTC. Translated: CASSLAVGGAFGANVLTF.

A remark on this clone: Relative to the germline gene, one junction end is altered; a read error may explain this. J is TRBJ1-3 and V is TRBV29-1, with D tentatively TRBD1 (5 bases). The CDR3 runs 15 residues. Germline assignment: CDR1 SQVTM and CDR2 ANQGSEA. As DNA, the CDR3 is TGCAGCGTTCAAGAGGCGGGGACCGCTGGAAACACCATATATTTT. It encodes CSVQEAGTAGNTIYF.

The chain is built from TRBV5-4 and TRBJ2-1; TRBD2 might be the D (6 bases). This CDR3 has 16 amino acids. CDR1 and CDR2 from the germline V gene are SGHNT and YYREEE (reference sequence). Deletions cut 0 bases from V and 0 bases from J, with 10 bases between. In DNA form, the CDR3 reads TGTGCCAGCAGCTTGGATGGGGGGTTCTCCTACAATGAGCAGTTCTTC. Translated, it gives CASSLDGGFSYNEQFF. Together with reference TRBV5-4 and TRBJ2-1, the CDR3 gives the full variable domain: ETGVTQSPTHLIKTRGQQVTLRCSSQSGHNTVSWYQQALGQGPQFIFQYYREEENGRGNFPPRFSGLQFPNYSSELNVNALELDDSALYLCASSLDGGFSYNEQFFGPGTRLTVL.